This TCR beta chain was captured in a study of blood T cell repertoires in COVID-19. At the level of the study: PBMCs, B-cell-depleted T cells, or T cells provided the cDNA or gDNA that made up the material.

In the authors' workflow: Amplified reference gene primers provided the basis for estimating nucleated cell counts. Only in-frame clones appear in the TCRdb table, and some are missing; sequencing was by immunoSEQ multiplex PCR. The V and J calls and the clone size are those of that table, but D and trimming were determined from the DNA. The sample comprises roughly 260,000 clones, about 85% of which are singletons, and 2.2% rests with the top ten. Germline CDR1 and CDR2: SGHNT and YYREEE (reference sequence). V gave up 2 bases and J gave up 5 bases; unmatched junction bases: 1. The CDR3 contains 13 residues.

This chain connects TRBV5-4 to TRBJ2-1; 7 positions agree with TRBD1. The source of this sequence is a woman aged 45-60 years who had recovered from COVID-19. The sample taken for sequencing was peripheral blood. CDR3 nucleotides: TGTGCCAGCAGCTTCGGACAGGACAATGAGCAGTTCTTC. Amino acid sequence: CASSFGQDNEQFF.